The clone carrying this TCR beta chain came up once. Assay: immunoSEQ multiplex PCR; the TCRdb copy retains only in-frame clones and omits some. The table has around 100,000 clones, roughly 92% seen once. The sample belongs to a study of blood T cell repertoires in COVID-19. Germline CDR1 and CDR2: SNHLY and FYNNEI. The CDR3 has 17 amino acids. With 9 bases removed from V and 6 bases from J, the gap between germline ends came to 26 bases. V gene TRBV2 combines with J gene TRBJ1-4; tentative D call: TRBD1 (6 bases). What was sequenced was peripheral blood. This TCR was recovered from a man between 65 and 85 years old with acute or convalescent COVID-19. CDR3 DNA sequence: TGTGCCAGTTCCCCTTTGACAGGAGGTGCCGGGGATGAAAAACTGTTTTTT. Protein product: CASSPLTGGAGDEKLFF.